These T cell receptor beta chains were read from a single sample in a study of blood T cell repertoires in COVID-19. Assay: immunoSEQ multiplex PCR; the TCRdb copy retains only in-frame clones and omits some. The repertoire consists of roughly 240,000 clones, with around 86% occurring once and the leading ten covering around 3.6%. The sample was peripheral blood. The receptors derive from a man aged 18 to 30 with active or convalescent COVID-19. CDR3s include the opening cysteine and the closing phenylalanine or tryptophan. D genes are given only for firm matches. Clone size is given for some rows only: seen once, a few or many times, or a class if the clone is expanded.

J	size	D	V	CDR3	DNA
TRBJ1-3	-	-	TRBV29-1	CSVEGAHSGNTIYF	TGCAGCGTTGAGGGGGCCCACTCTGGAAACACCATATATTTT
TRBJ2-7	once	TRBD1	TRBV19	CASLGTGNEQYF	TGTGCCAGTCTCGGGACAGGGAACGAGCAGTACTTC
TRBJ2-7	-	TRBD1	TRBV27	CASKGQISSYEQYF	TGTGCCAGCAAGGGACAGATCAGCTCCTACGAGCAGTACTTC
TRBJ1-2	-	-	TRBV14	CASSQAWYGYTF	TGTGCCAGCAGCCAGGCTTGGTATGGCTACACCTTC
TRBJ2-3	once	TRBD2	TRBV7-9	CASSSLTSGLTDTQYF	TGTGCCAGCAGCTCCTTGACTAGCGGGCTCACAGATACGCAGTATTTT
TRBJ1-1	-	-	TRBV7-9	CASSFPIRQVRNTEAFF	TGTGCCAGCAGCTTCCCCATCCGACAGGTCAGAAACACTGAAGCTTTCTTT
TRBJ1-4	-	-	TRBV7-9	CASSFKNRERGNEKLFF	TGTGCCAGCAGCTTTAAAAACAGGGAGCGGGGGAATGAAAAACTGTTTTTT
TRBJ1-1	-	-	TRBV11-3	CASSSYTYPQGDTEAFF	TGTGCCAGCAGCTCTTACACGTACCCTCAGGGTGACACTGAAGCTTTCTTT
TRBJ1-2	-	-	TRBV2	CASTLDSRYSGYTF	TGTGCCAGCACCTTGGACAGCCGGTATTCTGGCTACACCTTC
TRBJ2-1	-	-	TRBV11-2	CASSRNLASASYNEQFF	TGTGCCAGCAGCCGGAACCTAGCTAGCGCTTCCTACAATGAGCAGTTCTTC
TRBJ2-5	-	-	TRBV28	CASSSRGRGVQETQYF	TGTGCCAGCAGTTCCAGGGGTAGAGGAGTACAAGAGACCCAGTACTTC
TRBJ2-7	-	TRBD2	TRBV20-1	CSASLRAGGYEQYF	TGCAGTGCTAGTTTGAGGGCGGGGGGCTACGAGCAGTACTTC
TRBJ2-3	-	-	TRBV24-1	CATSDIGGTQYF	TGTGCCACCAGTGATATCGGGGGAACGCAGTATTTT
TRBJ1-1	few	-	TRBV29-1	CSGRVATEAFF	TGCAGCGGCAGGGTGGCCACTGAAGCTTTCTTT
TRBJ2-2	-	TRBD1	TRBV12-3/TRBV12-4	CASSKQGYGELFF	TGTGCCAGCAGCAAACAGGGGTACGGGGAGCTGTTTTTT
TRBJ1-1	-	-	TRBV7-9	CASSPIRVSNTEAFF	TGTGCCAGCAGCCCGATACGGGTTTCGAACACTGAAGCTTTCTTT
TRBJ2-2	-	TRBD2	TRBV5-4	CASSPEGLAGGTGELFF	TGTGCCAGCAGCCCCGAGGGACTAGCGGGGGGGACCGGGGAGCTGTTTTTT
TRBJ1-6	-	TRBD1	TRBV13	CASKGQGASPLHF	TGTGCCAGCAAGGGACAGGGAGCTTCACCCCTCCACTTT
TRBJ2-6	-	-	TRBV28	CASSLGASGANVLTF	TGTGCCAGCAGTTTGGGGGCGTCTGGGGCCAACGTCCTGACTTTC
TRBJ2-5	-	-	TRBV9	CASSGEGVAKETQYF	TGTGCCAGCAGCGGCGAGGGGGTAGCGAAAGAGACCCAGTACTTC
TRBJ1-2	-	-	TRBV3-1/TRBV3-2	CASSQEGHGYTF	TGTGCCAGCAGCCAAGAGGGGCATGGCTACACCTTC
TRBJ1-6	-	-	TRBV2	CASKLRDSDNSPLHF	TGTGCCAGCAAGCTCCGGGACTCGGATAATTCACCCCTCCACTTT
TRBJ2-6	-	-	TRBV27	CASSLGSTTGANVLTF	TGTGCCAGCAGTTTAGGTTCAACGACAGGGGCCAACGTCCTGACTTTC
TRBJ1-1	-	TRBD1	TRBV3-1/TRBV3-2	CASSQGDRGGAFF	TGTGCCAGCAGCCAAGGGGACAGGGGGGGAGCTTTCTTT
TRBJ1-4	-	TRBD1	TRBV5-4	CASSYGQAATNEKLFF	TGTGCCAGCAGCTACGGACAGGCGGCAACTAATGAAAAACTGTTTTTT
TRBJ2-7	-	-	TRBV10-2	CASSGGRSYEQYF	TGCGCCAGCTCCGGCGGGCGATCCTACGAGCAGTACTTC
TRBJ2-3	-	-	TRBV9	CASSVPDYSTDTQYF	TGTGCCAGCAGCGTCCCGGACTATAGCACAGATACGCAGTATTTT
TRBJ1-2	-	-	TRBV9	CASSGTQVYGYTF	TGTGCCAGCAGCGGCACTCAGGTGTATGGCTACACCTTC
TRBJ2-6	-	-	TRBV5-1	CASSLDGVAGANVLTF	TGCGCCAGCAGCTTGGACGGGGTGGCTGGGGCCAACGTCCTGACTTTC
TRBJ2-7	-	-	TRBV7-9	CASSSFDSNVHEQYF	TGTGCCAGCAGCTCATTCGACAGCAACGTCCACGAGCAGTACTTC
TRBJ2-7	-	TRBD1	TRBV11-2	CASSLQGAYEQYF	TGTGCCAGCAGCTTGCAGGGGGCCTACGAGCAGTACTTC
TRBJ2-7	-	TRBD1	TRBV5-1	CASSFNRDRAGGEQYF	TGCGCCAGCAGCTTTAACCGGGACAGGGCGGGTGGCGAGCAGTACTTC
TRBJ1-6	-	-	TRBV12-5	CASGRVNSPLHF	TGTGCTAGTGGGAGGGTGAATTCACCCCTCCACTTT
TRBJ2-1	-	TRBD1	TRBV6-6	CASRTGINEQFF	TGTGCCAGTAGGACAGGGATCAATGAGCAGTTCTTC
TRBJ2-7	-	TRBD1	TRBV10-3	CASQSWDRVTHEQYF	TGTGCCAGCCAATCCTGGGACAGGGTCACCCACGAGCAGTACTTC
TRBJ2-1	-	TRBD2	TRBV6-5	CASAGGFEQFF	TGTGCCAGCGCGGGGGGCTTTGAGCAGTTCTTC
TRBJ2-7	-	-	TRBV28	CASISGGAPLYEQYF	TGTGCCAGCATTTCTGGGGGCGCCCCTTTGTACGAGCAGTACTTC
TRBJ2-3	-	-	TRBV28	CATEHRVPTDTQYF	TGTGCCACCGAACACAGGGTTCCGACAGATACGCAGTATTTT
TRBJ1-4	-	TRBD1	TRBV5-1	CASSRGQGGDEKLFF	TGCGCCAGCAGCCGAGGACAGGGAGGGGACGAAAAACTGTTTTTT
TRBJ2-3	many	TRBD2	TRBV5-1	CASSLWSSGGSTDTQYF	TGCGCCAGCAGCTTGTGGTCTAGCGGGGGGAGCACCGATACGCAGTATTTT